The T cell receptor (beta chain) under discussion was sequenced for a study of blood T cell repertoires in COVID-19. Overall study context: PBMCs, B-cell-depleted T cells, or T cells provided the cDNA or gDNA that made up the material.

Participants came from roughly 25 US areas, aged about 18 to 90 years. Original methodology: Nucleated cell counts were estimated from reference gene primer amplification. Using immunoSEQ multiplex PCR, the repertoire was profiled, and TCRdb retains in-frame clones only, with some absent. The V and J calls and clone size come from that table; D and trimming were worked out from the DNA. Of roughly 250,000 clones listed, approximately 92% were seen once; the top ten hold 2% to 2.5%. V lost 5 bases, J lost 3 bases, and 16 bases lay in between. The CDR3 consists of 15 residues. Germline CDR1 is LGHDT and CDR2 is YNNKEL (reference sequence).

This chain uses TRBV3-1 (or the pseudogene TRBV3-2) with TRBJ1-2, with D perhaps matching TRBD1 (5 bases). The receptor comes from a woman aged 18-35 years who had recovered from COVID-19. Sequencing used PBMCs or T cells enriched from blood (not recorded which). CDR3: CASSFISDRYYGYTF. CDR3 DNA sequence: TGTGCCAGCAGCTTTATTTCCGACAGATACTATGGCTACACCTTC.